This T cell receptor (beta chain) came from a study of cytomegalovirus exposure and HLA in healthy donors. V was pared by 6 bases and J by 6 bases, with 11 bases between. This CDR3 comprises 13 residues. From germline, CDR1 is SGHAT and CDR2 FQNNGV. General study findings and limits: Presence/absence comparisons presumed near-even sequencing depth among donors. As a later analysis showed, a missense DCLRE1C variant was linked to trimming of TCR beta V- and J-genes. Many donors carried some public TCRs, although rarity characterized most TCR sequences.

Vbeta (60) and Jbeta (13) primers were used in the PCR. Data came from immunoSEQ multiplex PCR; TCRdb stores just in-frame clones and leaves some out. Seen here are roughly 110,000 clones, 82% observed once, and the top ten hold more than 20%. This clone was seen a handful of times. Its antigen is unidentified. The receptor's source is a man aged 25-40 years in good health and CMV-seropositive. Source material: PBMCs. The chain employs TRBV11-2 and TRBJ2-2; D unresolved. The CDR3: CASSSMLAGELFF. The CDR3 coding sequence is TGTGCCAGCAGTTCTATGCTCGCCGGGGAGCTGTTTTTT.